This TCR beta chain is from a study of CD8+CD57+ T cells in acquired aplastic anemia. Study overall: The mean DNA yield obtained from sorted CD4+ and CD8+ cells came to about 3.2 ug. Study-level results: For CD8+ Simpson's diversity, patients and controls showed no significant difference. Around 29 CD8+ CDR3 sequences were shared between patients and controls.

There are a few counts of this clonotype. Its specificity is not known. V was clipped by 6 bases and J by 1 base, with 12 bases between them. The CDR3 spans 15 residues. The germline V gene has CDR1 MNHNS and CDR2 SASEGT. In patients chosen for sequencing, flow cytometry had shown CD8+CD57+ cell expansion. Severe acquired aplastic anemia was present in every patient. Profiling that covered TCR beta VDJ and CDR3 relied on genomic DNA as its template. TCRdb re-called the reads with MiXCR, one entry per CDR3 protein. The sample consists of some 120,000 distinct CDR3 sequences, over 30% of them appearing once.

The sequence was collected from a human donor with aplastic anemia. The sequenced sample consisted of sorted CD4+, CD8+, or CD8+CD57+ T cells (not recorded which) from PBMCs. The chain employs TRBV6-1 and TRBJ2-2; D unclear. CDR3 coding DNA: TGTGCCAGCAGAATAATGGCAGTGAACACCGGGGAGCTGTTTTTT. Its protein product is CASRIMAVNTGELFF.